This T cell receptor (beta chain) came from a study of T cells in Graves' hyperthyroidism and ophthalmopathy. Findings of the study overall: Most expanded thyroid clonotypes above 0.001 recurred in blood.

Calling Graves' hyperthyroidism stable meant ophthalmopathy did not progress within 18 months. Diagnosis rested on symptoms, serum thyroxine and TRAb, thyroid ultrasound, and orbital computed tomography. Amplification of TCR beta CDR3 regions used RNA as the template. The primer set for the first-round RT-PCR of the TCR CDR3 was HTBI. TCRdb itself ran the multiplex PCR reads through MiXCR, one entry per CDR3 protein. The sample includes approximately 640,000 distinct CDR3 sequences, 16% of them seen just once. A note on this clonotype: Its antigen remains unknown.

The CDR3 is 18 residues long. J lost 0 bases, V lost 5 bases, and 12 bases had no gene match. CDR1 MRHNA and CDR2 SNTAGT come from the germline V gene. Sequenced: blood. This TCR came from a woman in her twenties or thirties with Graves' hyperthyroidism. This rearrangement joins TRBV6-4 to TRBJ1-5; 8 positions agree with TRBD1. CDR3 nucleotides: TGTGCCAGCAGTCCTAGAGGGACAGGAGGTTATAGCAATCAGCCCCAGCATTTT. Translation: CASSPRGTGGYSNQPQHF.